The 6 T cell receptor beta chains reported below all come from one sample, sequenced in a study of early T cells in non-severe SARS-CoV-2 infection. TCRdb re-called the 5' RACE reads with MiXCR, one entry per CDR3 protein. This sample has about 77,000 distinct CDR3 sequences; around 10% occur once, and the top ten carry roughly a sixth. This material consisted of whole blood, taken at baseline. Receptors originate from an adult who was a healthcare worker with PCR-confirmed SARS-CoV-2 infection or an uninfected control (not recorded which). The donor label of this sample is uncertain.

In this sample, this clonotype turned up a few times. The gene calls are TRBV12-5 and TRBJ2-1, with D perhaps TRBD1 (6 bases). The germline V and J ends were trimmed by 6 bases and 11 bases, with 14 bases remaining between them. This CDR3 has 12 residues. CDR1 is LGHNT, CDR2 FRNRAP, per germline. The CDR3 here is CASGLDRNQQFF. CDR3 bases: TGTGCTAGTGGGCTAGACAGGAACCAGCAGTTCTTC.

In this sample, this clonotype turned up once. This chain joins TRBV6-5 and TRBJ2-3, with D maybe TRBD2 (5 bases). The CDR3 has 14 amino acids. Germline V gene lookup returns CDR1 MNHEY and CDR2 SVGAGI. Trimming took 2 bases from V and 5 from J, leaving 11 bases between them. CDR3 DNA: TGTGCCAGCAGTTACGGGCTAGCCGGAGATACGCAGTATTTT. This translates into CASSYGLAGDTQYF.

This clonotype has a count of ten or more. The rearrangement uses TRBV29-1 and TRBJ2-1; the D is unclear. V lost 7 bases and J lost 0, with 13 bases in between. The CDR3 sequence is 14 residues long. Germline-derived CDR1 and CDR2 are SQVTM and ANQGSEA. CDR3 coding DNA: TGCAGCGCCGATTTGGGAATCTCCTACAATGAGCAGTTCTTC. Protein sequence: CSADLGISYNEQFF.

This clonotype has just a few counts. The rearrangement joins TRBV24-1 to TRBJ2-1; possibly TRBD1 for D (5 bases). Germline CDR1 is KGHDR and CDR2 is SFDVKD. V dropped 4 bases and J dropped 7 bases, with 22 bases sitting between them. The CDR3 has 17 residues. CDR3 nucleotide sequence: TGTGCCACCAGTGACTCCATCGGACATCGCCGAAAAAATGAGCAGTTCTTC. Amino acids: CATSDSIGHRRKNEQFF.

In this sample, this clonotype turned up many times. The CDR3 loop reads CASSRTYNEQFF. The CDR3 coding sequence is TGTGCCAGCAGCCGTACTTACAATGAGCAGTTCTTC. The genes are TRBV11-2 and TRBJ2-1; D call uncertain. Germline CDR1 and CDR2: SGHAT and FQNNGV. CDR3 length: 12 amino acids. V was clipped by 5 bases and J by 4 bases, with 6 bases between them.

The genes are TRBV4-1 and TRBJ2-2; 7 positions agree with TRBD2. This CDR3 spans 17 amino acids. The V segment lost 1 base and the J segment 7 bases; nucleotides outside the gene matches: 12. Germline V gives CDR1 MGHRA, CDR2 YSYEKL. The CDR3 DNA sequence: TGCGCCAGCAGCCAAGGGGATATAGCGGGCGGGCACGGGGAGCTGTTTTTT. This sequence encodes CASSQGDIAGGHGELFF.